Shown below are 13 T cell receptor beta chains from a single sample sequenced in a study of blood T cell repertoires in COVID-19. Method: immunoSEQ multiplex PCR; TCRdb's copy keeps in-frame clones and lacks some. There are around 340,000 clones in the sample; about 92% occur only once, and about 3.9% lies in the top ten. Sequencing was performed on peripheral blood. These receptors were obtained from a woman aged 60 to 75 with COVID-19, enrolled during active disease.

This clone was detected only a few times. The chain joins TRBV11-3 to TRBJ1-6; TRBD1 aligns across 8 bases. CDR1 and CDR2 (germline): SGHNT, YENEEA. V lost 8 bases, J lost 8 bases, and 5 bases stayed unmatched. This CDR3 is 13 amino acids long. CDR3 residues: CASSRGRDSPLHF. The CDR3, as DNA: TGTGCCAGCTCCAGGGGGCGGGATTCACCCCTCCACTTT.

The chain carries TRBV5-8 and TRBJ1-5; a weak D match, TRBD1 (6 bases). The germline V gene encodes CDR1 SGHTS and CDR2 YDEGEE. The CDR3 runs to 13 residues. V was pared by 2 bases and J by 6 bases, with 9 bases between. CDR3 sequence (DNA): TGTGCCAGCAGCTTAACAGGGTTTCAGCCCCAGCATTTT. Translation gives CASSLTGFQPQHF.

The CDR3 nucleotides are TGTGCCAGCTCACCACAGGGGACAGGCCCTTACGAGCAGTACTTC. Its protein product is CASSPQGTGPYEQYF. The chain uses TRBV18 and TRBJ2-7; TRBD1 aligns across 8 bases. The CDR3 loop spans 15 amino acids. Germline assignment: CDR1 KGHSH and CDR2 LQKENI. Trimming cost V 1 base and J 4 bases; bases outside gene matches: 6.

This chain connects TRBV28 to TRBJ1-2; 11 bases align to TRBD1. Looked up from germline, CDR1 is MDHEN and CDR2 is SYDVKM. The CDR3 covers 14 residues. Trimming cost V 6 bases and J 6 bases; bases outside gene matches: 6. The chain's CDR3 is CASSLGQGAHGYTF. CDR3 bases: TGTGCCAGCAGCCTTGGACAGGGGGCGCATGGCTACACCTTC.

The V call is TRBV10-3, the J call TRBJ1-1, with 8 nucleotides matching TRBD1. After removal of 11 bases from V and 6 bases from J, the junction contained 11 bases not matched to a gene. Germline assignment: CDR1 ENHRY and CDR2 SYGVKD. The length of the CDR3 is 13 residues. The CDR3 DNA reads as TGTGCCCTTAGAAAGACAGGGGAGGCTGAAGCTTTCTTT. Amino acids: CALRKTGEAEAFF.

The chain combines TRBV19 with TRBJ2-6; D perhaps matches TRBD2 (5 bases). Trimming stripped 5 bases from V and 1 base from J, with 9 bases between. Germline loops: CDR1 LNHDA, CDR2 SQIVND (reference sequence). The CDR3 consists of 15 residues. CDR3 protein: CASSSGVSGANVLTF. As DNA, the CDR3 is TGTGCCAGTAGTTCCGGGGTGTCTGGGGCCAACGTCCTGACTTTC.

The V call is TRBV5-4, the J call TRBJ1-2; TRBD1 might be the D (5 bases). The CDR3 is 13 residues long. Germline assignment: CDR1 SGHNT and CDR2 YYREEE (reference sequence). The V and J ends lost 4 bases and 8 bases respectively, with 15 bases between them. This chain's CDR3 is CASSIDSKVGYTF. The CDR3 nucleotides read TGTGCCAGCAGCATCGACAGTAAGGTGGGCTACACCTTC.

This chain links TRBV10-3 with TRBJ1-1, with TRBD1 as a possible D gene (6 bases). The CDR3 runs 13 residues. CDR1 is ENHRY and CDR2 is SYGVKD in the germline V gene. V lost 6 bases and J lost 2, with 10 bases in between. CDR3: CAISGDTNTEAFF. The CDR3 bases are TGTGCCATCAGCGGGGACACAAACACTGAAGCTTTCTTT.

The chain uses TRBV25-1 and TRBJ2-2, with TRBD1 matching 8 bases. The V and J ends lost 4 bases and 5 bases, in that order; junction bases with no gene match: 9. Looked up from germline, CDR1 is MGHDK and CDR2 is SYGVNS. CDR3 size: 16 residues. Here the CDR3 DNA reads TGTGCCAGCAGTGGATTCGGACAGGGAGCAACCGGGGAGCTGTTTTTT. It is translated as CASSGFGQGATGELFF.

V usage is TRBV6-5 and J usage is TRBJ2-7; 10 bases are shared with TRBD1. There are 13 residues in the CDR3. Germline values: CDR1 MNHEY, CDR2 SVGAGI. Losses at the gene ends were 8 bases for V and 7 bases for J; bases not matched to a gene: 8. The CDR3 loop is CASVWTGGDEQYF. CDR3 DNA: TGTGCCAGCGTCTGGACAGGGGGAGATGAGCAGTACTTC.

The chain recombines TRBV9 with TRBJ2-4; 9 nucleotides match TRBD2. The length of the CDR3 is 18 residues. CDR1 and CDR2 from the germline V gene are SGDLS and YYNGEE. The V segment lost 5 bases and the J segment 2 bases; nucleotides outside the gene matches: 14. The DNA for the CDR3 is TGTGCCAGCAGTCCTTTTCTGGGCGGGGGGGCCACCAAAAACATTCAGTACTTC. It codes for CASSPFLGGGATKNIQYF.

This sequence joins TRBV10-1 and TRBJ2-2, with 10 bases aligning to TRBD2. J lost 5 bases, V lost 3 bases, and 15 bases had no gene match. This CDR3 comprises 19 residues. Germline V gene data show CDR1 as WNHNN and CDR2 as SYGVQD (reference sequence). The CDR3 is CASSDSLEAGGPRTGELFF. As DNA, the CDR3 is TGCGCCAGCAGTGATTCCCTTGAAGCGGGGGGGCCGAGGACCGGGGAGCTGTTTTTT.

The rearrangement links TRBV3-1 (or the pseudogene TRBV3-2) to TRBJ1-1; no clear D gene. Germline CDR1 is LGHDT and CDR2 is YNNKEL (reference sequence). Trimming removed 0 bases at V and 11 bases at J, with 10 bases between. There are 12 residues in the CDR3. The CDR3 coding sequence is TGTGCCAGCAGCCAAGAGAGAGCGACCGCTTTCTTT. Its protein product is CASSQERATAFF.